This T cell receptor (beta chain) was identified in a study of shared clonotypes between healthy human individuals. Study details: A couple of female and a few male donors aged 18 to 49 were enrolled. Donors had three CD4 naive, three CD4 memory, two CD8 naive and one CD8 memory plate apiece.

CDR3 length: 14 residues. The trim removed 6 bases at V and 9 bases at J, leaving 5 bases unmatched. The V gene's germline CDR1 is LGHNA and CDR2 YSLEER. General study findings and limits: Despite large depth, rarefaction showed incomplete sorted-subset sequencing. Sharing across four donors was highest in naive CD4 (approximately 5%) and lowest in memory CD8 (roughly 0.4%).

Some clones are missing from TCRdb's copy, which holds only in-frame ones; the method was immunoSEQ multiplex PCR. The profile shows roughly 2 million clones, approximately 94% of them singletons. Details on this clone: Its antigen is undetermined.

This receptor was obtained from a man younger than 30 in good health. The specimen sequenced was naive CD4+ T cells sorted from blood. The subset was: CD45RA+ positively selected. V and J are TRBV4-3 and TRBJ2-1, with 13 bases aligning to TRBD2. This chain's CDR3 is CASSRLAGGIEQFF. In DNA, the CDR3 is TGCGCCAGCAGTAGACTAGCGGGAGGCATTGAGCAGTTCTTC.